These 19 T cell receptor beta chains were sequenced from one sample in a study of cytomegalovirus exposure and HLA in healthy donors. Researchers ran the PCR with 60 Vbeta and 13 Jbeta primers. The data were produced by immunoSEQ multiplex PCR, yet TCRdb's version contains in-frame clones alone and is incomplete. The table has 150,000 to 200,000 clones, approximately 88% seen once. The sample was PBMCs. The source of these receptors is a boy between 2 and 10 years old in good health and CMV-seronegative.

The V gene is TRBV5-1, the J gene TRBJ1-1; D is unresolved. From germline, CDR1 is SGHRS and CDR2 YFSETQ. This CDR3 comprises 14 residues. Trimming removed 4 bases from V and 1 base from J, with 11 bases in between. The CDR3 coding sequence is TGCGCCAGCAGCCTAACCCCCACGAACACTGAAGCTTTCTTT. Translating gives CASSLTPTNTEAFF.

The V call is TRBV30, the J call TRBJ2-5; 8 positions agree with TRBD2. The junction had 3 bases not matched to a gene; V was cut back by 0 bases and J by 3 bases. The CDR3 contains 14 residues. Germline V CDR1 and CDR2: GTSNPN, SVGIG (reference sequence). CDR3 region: CAWSVGLAEETQYF. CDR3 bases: TGTGCCTGGAGTGTAGGACTAGCAGAAGAGACCCAGTACTTC.

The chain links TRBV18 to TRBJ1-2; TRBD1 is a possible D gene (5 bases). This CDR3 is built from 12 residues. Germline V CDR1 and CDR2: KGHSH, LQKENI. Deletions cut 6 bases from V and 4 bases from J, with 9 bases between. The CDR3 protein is CASSADSYGYTF. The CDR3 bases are TGTGCCAGCTCGGCCGACAGCTATGGCTACACCTTC.

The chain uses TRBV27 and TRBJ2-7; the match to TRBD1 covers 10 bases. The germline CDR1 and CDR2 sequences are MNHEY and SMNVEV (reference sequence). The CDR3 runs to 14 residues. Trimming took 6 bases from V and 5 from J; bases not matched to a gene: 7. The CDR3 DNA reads TGTGCCAGCAGCCAGGACGGACAGGGGGACGAGCAGTACTTC. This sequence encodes CASSQDGQGDEQYF.

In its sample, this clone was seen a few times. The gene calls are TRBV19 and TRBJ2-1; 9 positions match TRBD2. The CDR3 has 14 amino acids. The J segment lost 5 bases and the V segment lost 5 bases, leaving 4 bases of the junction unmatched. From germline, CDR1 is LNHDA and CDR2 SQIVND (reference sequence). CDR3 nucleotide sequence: TGTGCCAGTAGTCTGGTAGCGGGAGACAATGAGCAGTTCTTC. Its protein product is CASSLVAGDNEQFF.

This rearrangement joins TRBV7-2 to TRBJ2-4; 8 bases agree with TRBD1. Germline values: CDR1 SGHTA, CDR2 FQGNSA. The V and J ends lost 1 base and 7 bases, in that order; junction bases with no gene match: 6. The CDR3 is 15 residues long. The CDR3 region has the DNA TGTGCCAGCAGCTTAGAGGACAGGGAAGAGAACATTCAGTACTTC. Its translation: CASSLEDREENIQYF.

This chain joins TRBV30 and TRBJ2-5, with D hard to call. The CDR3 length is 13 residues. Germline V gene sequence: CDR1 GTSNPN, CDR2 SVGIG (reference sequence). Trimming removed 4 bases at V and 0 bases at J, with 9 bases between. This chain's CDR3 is CAWNLPYQETQYF. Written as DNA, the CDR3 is TGTGCCTGGAATCTCCCGTACCAAGAGACCCAGTACTTC.

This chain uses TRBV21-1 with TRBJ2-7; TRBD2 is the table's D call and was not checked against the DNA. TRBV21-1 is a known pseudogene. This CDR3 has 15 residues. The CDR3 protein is CATLLAPKTALEQYV. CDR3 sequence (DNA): TGTGCCACCCTACTGGCTCCGAAGACTGCCTTGGAGCAGTACGTC.

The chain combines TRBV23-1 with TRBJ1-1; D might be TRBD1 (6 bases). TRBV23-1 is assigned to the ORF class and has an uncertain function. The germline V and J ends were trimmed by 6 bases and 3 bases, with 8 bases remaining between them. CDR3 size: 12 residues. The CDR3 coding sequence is TGCGCCAGCAGGGGACATCACACTGAAGCTTTCTTT. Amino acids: CASRGHHTEAFF.

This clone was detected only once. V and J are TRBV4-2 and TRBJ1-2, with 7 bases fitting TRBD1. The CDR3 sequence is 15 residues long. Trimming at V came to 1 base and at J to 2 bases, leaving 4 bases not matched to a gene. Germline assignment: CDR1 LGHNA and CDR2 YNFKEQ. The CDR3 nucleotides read TGTGCCAGCAGCCAAGGGACAGGCCCGAACTATGGCTACACCTTC. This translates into CASSQGTGPNYGYTF.

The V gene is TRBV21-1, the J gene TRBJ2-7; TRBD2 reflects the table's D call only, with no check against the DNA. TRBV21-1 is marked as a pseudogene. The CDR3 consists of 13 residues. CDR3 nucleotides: TGTGCCAGCAGCGGGGAGGCCAGTCCTGAGCAGTACGTC. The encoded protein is CASSGEASPEQYV.

DNA for the CDR3: TGCGCCAGCAGCCAATGGGGCCCAGGGCAGGGCGGGGAGCTGTTTTTT. It encodes CASSQWGPGQGGELFF. This rearrangement joins TRBV4-3 to TRBJ2-2; possibly TRBD1 for D (5 bases). Per germline, CDR1 LGHNA and CDR2 YSLEER. CDR3 length: 16 amino acids. Trimming removed 2 bases from V and 7 bases from J, with 17 bases in between.

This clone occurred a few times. CDR3 residues: CASTAVLAANNEQFF. Here the CDR3 DNA reads TGTGCCAGCACGGCCGTACTAGCGGCTAACAATGAGCAGTTCTTC. The chain joins TRBV6-1 to TRBJ2-1; 8 bases align to TRBD2. CDR1 and CDR2 (germline): MNHNS, SASEGT. The CDR3 loop spans 15 amino acids. V shed 7 bases and J 5 bases; nucleotides not matched to a gene: 10.

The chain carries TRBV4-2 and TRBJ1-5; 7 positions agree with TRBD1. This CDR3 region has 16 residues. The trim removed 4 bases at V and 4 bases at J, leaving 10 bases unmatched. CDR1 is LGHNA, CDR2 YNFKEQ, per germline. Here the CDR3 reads CASSLRRQGDNQPQHF. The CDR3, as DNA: TGTGCCAGCAGCCTCCGACGACAGGGAGATAATCAGCCCCAGCATTTT.

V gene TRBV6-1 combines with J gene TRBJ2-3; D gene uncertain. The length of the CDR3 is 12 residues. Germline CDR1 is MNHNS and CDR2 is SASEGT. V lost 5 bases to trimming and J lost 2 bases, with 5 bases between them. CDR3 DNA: TGTGCCAGCAGTACTTTCACAGATACGCAGTATTTT. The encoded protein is CASSTFTDTQYF.

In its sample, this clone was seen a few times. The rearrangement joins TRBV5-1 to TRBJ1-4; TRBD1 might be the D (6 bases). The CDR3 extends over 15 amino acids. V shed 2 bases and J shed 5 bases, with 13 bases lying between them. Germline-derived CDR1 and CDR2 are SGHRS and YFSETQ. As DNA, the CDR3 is TGCGCCAGCAGCTTAACAGGGAAGGGGAATGAAAAACTGTTTTTT. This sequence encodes CASSLTGKGNEKLFF.

The CDR3 protein is CAISELAGKIDTQYF. The CDR3 region has the DNA TGTGCCATCAGTGAACTAGCGGGAAAGATAGATACGCAGTATTTT. The chain combines TRBV10-3 with TRBJ2-3; TRBD2 aligns across 10 bases. J lost 5 bases, V lost 3 bases, and 5 bases had no gene match. Germline V gene sequence: CDR1 ENHRY, CDR2 SYGVKD. The CDR3 is 15 amino acids.

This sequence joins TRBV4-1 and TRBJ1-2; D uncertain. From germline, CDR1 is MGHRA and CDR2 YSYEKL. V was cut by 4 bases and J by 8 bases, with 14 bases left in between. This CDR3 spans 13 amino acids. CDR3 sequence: CASSLMDREGYTF. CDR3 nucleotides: TGCGCCAGCAGCCTGATGGACCGGGAAGGCTACACCTTC.

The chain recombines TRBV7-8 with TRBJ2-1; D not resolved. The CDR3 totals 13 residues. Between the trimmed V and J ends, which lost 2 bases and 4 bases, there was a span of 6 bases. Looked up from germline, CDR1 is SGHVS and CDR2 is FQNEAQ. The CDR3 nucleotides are TGTGCCAGCAGCTTAACGCGGTACAATGAGCAGTTCTTC. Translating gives CASSLTRYNEQFF.